A selection of T cell receptor beta chains follows, all from one sample in a study of post-analysis software for immune sequencing data. One entry per CDR3 protein, called by TCRdb with MiXCR from the PCR reads. This sample carries some 890,000 distinct CDR3 sequences, roughly 58% of them seen once, and the ten largest clones take 4.6%. Sequences were obtained from blood. These receptors came from a girl under 18 with multiple sclerosis. The CDR3 runs from the conserved cysteine through the conserved F or W. A D gene is named only where the DNA matches it firmly. Size values are once, few and many counts, or a class for expanded clones, and some rows have none.

J | V | size | D | CDR3 | DNA
TRBJ2-1 | TRBV12-3/TRBV12-4 | NA | TRBD2 | CASMASGGYNEQFF | TGTGCCAGCATGGCTAGCGGGGGGTACAATGAGCAGTTCTTC
TRBJ2-6 | TRBV6-2/TRBV6-3 | NA | NA | CASSYATGLFSGANVLTF | TGTGCCAGCAGTTACGCGACAGGTCTTTTCTCTGGGGCCAACGTCCTGACTTTC
TRBJ1-2 | TRBV9 | NA | NA | CASSVVPSPNYGYTF | TGTGCCAGCAGCGTAGTACCGTCACCCAACTATGGCTACACCTTC
TRBJ2-7 | TRBV6-6 | few | NA | CASSYTGGLSYEQYF | TGTGCCAGCAGTTATACGGGGGGCCTTTCCTACGAGCAGTACTTC
TRBJ1-2 | TRBV20-1 | few | NA | CSADSFYNYGYTF | TGCAGTGCTGACAGTTTTTATAACTATGGCTACACCTTC
TRBJ2-4 | TRBV4-2 | NA | TRBD2 | CASSQDSREMSKNIQYF | TGTGCCAGCAGCCAAGATTCGCGGGAGATGTCCAAAAACATTCAGTACTTC
TRBJ2-7 | TRBV29-1 | NA | NA | CSVEDGVRAGLTYEQYF | TGCAGCGTTGAAGATGGTGTAAGGGCAGGTTTAACCTACGAGCAGTACTTC
TRBJ2-3 | TRBV5-6 | few | TRBD2 | CASSWGLAGETDTQYF | TGTGCCAGCAGCTGGGGACTAGCGGGGGAGACAGATACGCAGTATTTT
TRBJ2-1 | TRBV10-2 | NA | TRBD2 | CASIPGASGYNEQFF | TGCGCCAGCATTCCCGGGGCTAGCGGATACAATGAGCAGTTCTTC
TRBJ2-7 | TRBV20-1 | once | TRBD2 | CSARSLAGGYEQYF | TGCAGTGCCCGAAGCCTAGCGGGAGGTTACGAGCAGTACTTC
TRBJ2-7 | TRBV6-5 | NA | TRBD1 | CASRNSGTVSYEQYF | TGTGCCAGCAGAAATTCCGGGACAGTCTCTTACGAGCAGTACTTC
TRBJ2-3 | TRBV18 | NA | NA | CAAGGADTQYF | TGTGCCGCTGGAGGGGCAGATACGCAGTATTTT